In its sample, the clone carrying this TCR beta chain was seen a few times. Its antigen is unidentified. TCRdb redid the calling of the 5' RACE reads with MiXCR, one entry per CDR3 protein. The sample shows approximately 300,000 distinct CDR3 sequences, around 19% of them seen only once. The CDR3 is made up of 14 amino acids. Germline CDR1 is MDHEN and CDR2 is SYDVKM. Trimming left V 7 bases short and J 3 bases short, with 13 bases between. This entry comes from a study of T-cell memory formation after mild COVID-19. As for the study in general: Clustering of TCRs was largely donor specific. Whole-study results and caveats: Most CD4+ clones that shrank were in CM and EM, while CD8+ ones turned up in EMRA. Within pre-infection memory, some responding clones were found, suggesting cross-reactive memory joined.

This sequence originates from a man younger than 35 who had mild COVID-19 (a few samples of this study predate the infection). Cell type and time point are not known. The rearrangement links TRBV28 to TRBJ1-3; D might be TRBD1 (5 bases). The sample was PBMCs or a T cell subset sorted from them (not recorded which). This CDR3 reads CASTSRGHGNTIYF. The CDR3 nucleotides read TGTGCCAGCACATCCCGGGGCCATGGAAACACCATATATTTT.